The T cell receptor beta chain described here comes from a study of long-term antiretroviral therapy in people with HIV. With regard to this clone: Its antigen is as yet unknown. A read error may produce the germline difference seen at one junction end.

Running of the v3.0 immunoSEQ assay took place at survey level. The method was immunoSEQ multiplex PCR; TCRdb's version includes in-frame clones alone and lacks a portion of them. The sample contains some 12,000 clones, more than 85% of which appear only once. Study results and caveats: ART preceded a rise in diversity that nonetheless stayed lower than in transplant donor controls. HIV repertoires spanned narrower CDR3 length ranges than controls. Within the repertoire, clones expanded before ART were dominant at all time points.

Germline V CDR1 and CDR2: KGHSH, LQKENI. The CDR3 sequence is 13 residues long. This sample comprised unsorted PBMCs, obtained 0.2 years before starting antiretroviral therapy. V is TRBV18 and J is TRBJ1-1; D gene ambiguous. This receptor was taken from a woman in her 40s with HIV. The DNA for the CDR3 is TGTGCCAGCTCACGGGAGGAGAACACCGAAGCTTTCTTT. Protein product: CASSREENTEAFF.